This record looks at one T cell receptor beta chain sequence and its context. What it binds is not known. This entry belongs to a study of cytomegalovirus exposure and HLA in healthy donors. Broader study findings: As a later analysis showed, several of the most significant clusters appeared to be linked to common viral pathogens. It was in a later analysis that TCR association rates were seen to vary by HLA locus, highest for DRB1 and lowest for HLA-C.

Germline V gene sequence: CDR1 KGHSH, CDR2 LQKENI. The CDR3 is 15 amino acids. V was cut by 1 base and J by 1 base, with 11 bases left in between. Amplification used 60 Vbeta primers and 13 Jbeta primers. Some clones are missing from TCRdb's copy, which holds only in-frame ones; the method was immunoSEQ multiplex PCR. The sample contains about 190,000 clones, 60% to 85% of which appear only once. The source of this sequence is a woman aged 18-29 years in good health and CMV-seronegative. The sample consisted of PBMCs. The chain combines TRBV18 with TRBJ2-7, with D perhaps matching TRBD2 (5 bases). CDR3 in DNA: TGTGCCAGCTCACCACTACGGGGAAATTCCTACGAGCAGTACTTC. As protein: CASSPLRGNSYEQYF. Variable domain in full (rest from reference TRBV18 and TRBJ2-7): NAGVMQNPRHLVRRRGQEARLRCSPMKGHSHVYWYRQLPEEGLKFMVYLQKENIIDESGMPKERFSAEFPKEGPSILRIQQVVRGDSAAYFCASSPLRGNSYEQYFGPGTRLTVT.